Sequencing of this T cell receptor (beta chain) was carried out in a study of Graves' ophthalmopathy and Graves' hyperthyroidism. Amplification targeted the TCR beta CDR3 regions, with RNA transcripts as the source material. The workflow started with a first-round RT-PCR run with HTBI primers and then moved on to a second-round multiplex PCR. TCRdb redid the calling of the multiplex PCR reads with MiXCR, one entry per CDR3 protein. The profile shows about 640,000 distinct CDR3 sequences, more than 40% of them singletons. Points on this clonotype: The target antigen is unknown.

The V gene's germline CDR1 is MNHNS and CDR2 SASEGT. V was trimmed by 4 bases and J by 3 bases, leaving 16 bases between them. The CDR3 contains 16 residues. Study outcomes and limitations: For predicting ophthalmopathy progression, the model had 70.59% sensitivity and roughly 77% specificity. Blood was where most expanded thyroid clonotypes above 0.001 frequency also turned up.

Sequenced material: peripheral blood. The TCR comes from an adult man with Graves' ophthalmopathy. The chain carries TRBV6-1 and TRBJ1-5, with a possible D match to TRBD1 (6 bases). In DNA, the CDR3 is TGTGCCAGCAGTGCTTACAGGGTTGGGGACAATCAGCCCCAGCATTTT. Protein sequence: CASSAYRVGDNQPQHF.